This TCR beta chain was documented in a study of tumor-infiltrating lymphocytes in primary liver carcinoma. Study-level findings and limits: The study found tumor-adjacent and tumor-blood pairs overlapped less than tumor region pairs. The study found a significantly higher top-250-clone fraction in tumors than in blood (p = 0.039).

V lost 10 bases to trimming and J lost 4 bases, with 17 bases between them. The CDR3 has 13 amino acids. The germline V gene encodes CDR1 MNHNY and CDR2 SVGAGI (reference sequence). Germline DNA was also extracted, and blood RNA was taken from unsorted whole blood. The patients, who had chronic HBV infection, were treatment-naive (untreated). TCR beta cDNA came from roughly 0.45 ug total RNA, primed with a constant-region primer. Three rounds of nested multiplex PCR with slightly modified ARM-PCR produced TCR beta libraries. TRBV1-TRBV30 forward primers paired with a C-beta reverse primer were used in the first two PCR rounds, which ran approximately 10 cycles each. TCRdb reprocessed the multiplex PCR reads via MiXCR and lists one record per CDR3 protein. The sample consists of 180,000 or so distinct CDR3 sequences, approximately 60% of them appearing once. About this clonotype itself: Antigen specificity is unknown.

Sequences were obtained from peripheral blood. The TCR sequence derives from a man in his forties or fifties with primary liver carcinoma and hepatitis B virus infection. This rearrangement joins TRBV6-6 to TRBJ2-7; D perhaps matches TRBD2 (5 bases). The CDR3 sequence: CATSYVTGYEQYF. CDR3 nucleotide sequence: TGTGCCACTAGTTACGTTACGGGGTACGAGCAGTACTTC.